This record covers a single T cell receptor beta chain. The antigen is undetermined. V gave up 2 bases and J gave up 3 bases, with 10 bases separating them. The CDR3 contains 14 residues. Germline CDR1 and CDR2: MNHNY and SVGAGI (reference sequence). Terminally differentiated effector memory CD45RA+ cells were left out of the naive CD8 fraction, which was CD45RO-negative and positively selected for CCR7. The data originate from a study of shared clonotypes between healthy human individuals. Assay: immunoSEQ multiplex PCR; the TCRdb copy retains only in-frame clones and omits some. The repertoire includes nearly 2 million clones, about 95% of them detected once, and 0.9% to 1.5% sits in the top ten. Whole-study findings and limits: Rarefaction demonstrated incomplete sorted-subset sequencing despite large depth. Memory subsets had estimated richness that was generally smaller than that of naive subsets.

The sequence came from a man aged 18 to 29 in good health. V usage is TRBV6-6 and J usage is TRBJ1-1; tentatively, D is TRBD1 (5 bases). The specimen sequenced was naive CD8+ T cells sorted from blood. In nucleotides, the CDR3 is TGTGCCAGCAGTTACGTCAGGGTGGACACTGAAGCTTTCTTT. The encoded protein is CASSYVRVDTEAFF.